A selection of T cell receptor beta chains follows, all from one sample in a study of cytomegalovirus exposure and HLA in healthy donors. Sequencing used immunoSEQ multiplex PCR; TCRdb keeps in-frame clones, though not all of them. The sample contains roughly 120,000 clones, approximately 78% of which appear only once. The sample consisted of PBMCs. The source is a man aged 25-40 years in good health and CMV-seropositive. The CDR3 runs from the conserved cysteine through the conserved F or W. D genes are given only for firm matches. Clone size is not always given. Where it is, it says once, few, many or a class for expanded clones.

v_call,j_call,clone_size,d_call,cdr3_aa,cdr3_nt
TRBV10-3,TRBJ2-6,few,.,CAISESLYRSGANVLTF,TGTGCCATCAGTGAATCCCTCTACCGCTCTGGGGCCAACGTCCTGACTTTC
TRBV19,TRBJ1-1,.,.,CATRGTPGSTEAFF,TGTGCCACCCGGGGGACCCCGGGGAGCACTGAAGCTTTCTTT
TRBV11-2,TRBJ1-4,.,.,CASSFAYPNEKLFF,TGTGCCAGCAGCTTCGCGTATCCTAATGAAAAACTGTTTTTT
TRBV23-1,TRBJ2-7,once,TRBD1,CASPAGKPGQGINPYEQYF,TGCGCCAGCCCCGCGGGGAAACCGGGACAGGGAATTAATCCCTACGAGCAGTACTTC
TRBV7-2,TRBJ2-7,.,TRBD1,CASRPDRGEQYF,TGTGCCAGCAGGCCCGACAGGGGTGAGCAGTACTTC
TRBV19,TRBJ2-1,.,TRBD2,CASRLAGGFEQFF,TGTGCCAGTAGACTAGCGGGGGGGTTTGAGCAGTTCTTC
TRBV19,TRBJ1-5,.,.,CASSITQEGNQPQHF,TGTGCCAGTAGTATAACACAGGAAGGCAATCAGCCCCAGCATTTT
TRBV14,TRBJ2-3,.,.,CASSHRGEADTQYF,TGTGCCAGCAGCCACCGGGGAGAGGCAGATACGCAGTATTTT
TRBV27,TRBJ1-1,.,TRBD1,CASSLVRGHTEAFF,TGTGCCAGCAGTTTGGTCAGGGGGCACACTGAAGCTTTCTTT
TRBV29-1,TRBJ2-1,once,.,CSVERAVRAGEQFF,TGCAGCGTTGAAAGAGCGGTCCGTGCTGGTGAGCAGTTCTTC
TRBV5-4,TRBJ1-3,.,TRBD1,CASSVDRGFSGNAIYF,TGTGCCAGCAGCGTTGACAGGGGCTTTTCTGGAAACGCCATATATTTT
TRBV5-6,TRBJ2-3,.,.,CASSREEYLSTDTQYF,TGTGCCAGCAGTAGGGAGGAGTACCTGAGCACAGATACGCAGTATTTT
TRBV15,TRBJ2-3,.,TRBD2,CATSSRYLPDLSGRVYFSTDTQYF,TGTGCCACCAGCAGCCGATACCTACCCGACCTTAGCGGGAGAGTATACTTCAGCACAGATACGCAGTATTTT
TRBV5-5,TRBJ1-1,.,.,CASSWTGTRRTEAFF,TGTGCCAGCAGCTGGACCGGGACACGGCGAACTGAAGCTTTCTTT
TRBV2,TRBJ2-1,.,.,CASSERGYNEQFF,TGTGCCAGCAGTGAGCGCGGGTACAATGAGCAGTTCTTC
TRBV11-2,TRBJ2-3,.,.,CASSFLRTGRGSTDTQYF,TGTGCCAGCAGCTTCCTCCGGACAGGCCGGGGGAGCACAGATACGCAGTATTTT
TRBV6-6,TRBJ2-6,.,.,CASSPQGSGANVLTF,TGTGCCAGCAGCCCACAGGGATCTGGGGCCAACGTCCTGACTTTC
TRBV18,TRBJ1-1,.,TRBD1,CASSLGTGARRNTEAFF,TGTGCCAGCTCACTGGGGACAGGGGCCCGAAGGAACACTGAAGCTTTCTTT
TRBV7-9,TRBJ2-7,once,TRBD1,CASSGRGLYEQYF,TGTGCCAGCAGCGGAAGGGGGCTCTACGAGCAGTACTTC
TRBV11-2,TRBJ2-1,.,.,CASSLVWRSSYNEQFF,TGTGCCAGCAGCTTAGTTTGGCGGAGCTCCTACAATGAGCAGTTCTTC
TRBV4-2,TRBJ2-2,few,TRBD1,CASSRTGAAGELFF,TGTGCCAGCAGCCGGACAGGAGCGGCCGGGGAGCTGTTTTTT
TRBV30,TRBJ1-3,.,TRBD1,CAWREPTGWHSGNTIYF,TGTGCCTGGAGGGAACCGACAGGGTGGCATTCTGGAAACACCATATATTTT
TRBV5-1,TRBJ2-7,.,TRBD2,CASSGNHLAAVYEQYF,TGCGCCAGCAGCGGTAACCACCTAGCGGCGGTATACGAGCAGTACTTC
TRBV9,TRBJ2-3,.,TRBD1,CASSLIEGATDTQYF,TGTGCCAGCAGCCTAATCGAGGGGGCCACAGATACGCAGTATTTT
TRBV7-9,TRBJ2-2,.,.,CASSLPRDTGELFF,TGTGCCAGCAGCTTACCTCGGGACACCGGGGAGCTGTTTTTT
TRBV5-1,TRBJ1-2,.,.,CASSFDGANYGYTF,TGCGCCAGCAGCTTCGACGGAGCTAACTATGGCTACACCTTC
TRBV30,TRBJ1-6,.,.,CAWRDNNSPLHF,TGTGCCTGGAGGGACAATAATTCACCCCTCCACTTT
TRBV7-2,TRBJ1-4,few,.,CASSPQLTGGEKLFF,TGTGCCAGCAGCCCCCAACTGACGGGTGGAGAAAAACTGTTTTTT
TRBV10-1,TRBJ2-2,.,.,CASNTGLYTGELFF,TGCGCCAGCAATACAGGGTTATACACCGGGGAGCTGTTTTTT